Shown below are 20 T cell receptor beta chains from a single sample sequenced in a study of blood T cells in healthy people across ages. Primed by a sample-barcoded 5' primer and a J-beta primer mix, a second PCR proceeded for about 6 to 12 cycles. TCRdb fed the 5' RACE reads into MiXCR, producing one record per CDR3 protein. The table records about 1.8 million distinct CDR3 sequences, about 50% of them present only once. The sample consisted of blood. The receptors here all came from a woman aged 40 to 55 in good health.

This clonotype has more than one count but fewer than ten. The CDR3 DNA sequence: TGTGCCAGCAGCCCTTCGACCCCCGGGCATTCACCCCTCCACTTT. Its translation: CASSPSTPGHSPLHF. V usage is TRBV3-1 and J usage is TRBJ1-6; D is ambiguous. This CDR3 is built from 15 residues. The germline V gene has CDR1 LGHDT and CDR2 YNNKEL (reference sequence). Trimming removed 4 bases from V and 8 bases from J, with 15 bases in between.

This clonotype occurred a few times. The chain links TRBV27 to TRBJ2-3; D remains unclear. The V end lost 8 bases, the J end lost 0 bases, and 18 bases lay between the germline ends. CDR3 length equals 16 residues. Germline V gene data show CDR1 as MNHEY and CDR2 as SMNVEV (reference sequence). The CDR3 DNA is TGTGCCAGCGAATCCGGGTCTCGTACTAGCACAGATACGCAGTATTTT. This gives the protein CASESGSRTSTDTQYF.

The chain has TRBV18 and TRBJ2-7, with a weak D call TRBD1 (6 bases). The germline CDR1 and CDR2 sequences are KGHSH and LQKENI. V dropped 3 bases and J dropped 2 bases, with 11 bases sitting between them. CDR3 length: 14 amino acids. CDR3 sequence (DNA): TGTGCCAGCTCACCGACGACAGGTCCCTACGAGCAGTACTTC. The encoded protein is CASSPTTGPYEQYF.

The sample holds a few counts of this clonotype. The rearrangement links TRBV7-2 to TRBJ2-3; 7 bases align to TRBD2. CDR1 is SGHTA and CDR2 is FQGNSA in the germline V gene. The V and J ends lost 5 bases and 0 bases, in that order; junction bases with no gene match: 8. The CDR3 length is 16 residues. CDR3 in DNA: TGTGCCAGCAGCGACCAAGCGGGGATTAGCACAGATACGCAGTATTTT. Its translation is CASSDQAGISTDTQYF.

This clonotype turned up a few times. This chain links TRBV29-1 with TRBJ2-1, with 13 bases lining up with TRBD2. Germline assignment: CDR1 SQVTM and CDR2 ANQGSEA. CDR3 length: 13 amino acids. Trimming removed 5 bases from V and 12 bases from J; junction bases left unmatched: 7. CDR3 amino acids: CSVTSGGAFWQFF. CDR3 nucleotide sequence: TGCAGCGTTACTAGCGGGGGGGCATTTTGGCAGTTCTTC.

CDR3 in DNA: TGTGCTAGTGGTTTGGGACGGTCAGGGGTGAGGTTCGAGAATGAGCAGTACTTC. Amino acids: CASGLGRSGVRFENEQYF. This rearrangement joins TRBV12-5 to TRBJ2-5; the D gene is possibly TRBD1 (6 bases). The CDR3 loop spans 18 amino acids. The ends were cut back, 1 base at V and 11 bases at J, with 29 bases in the middle. Germline values: CDR1 LGHNT, CDR2 FRNRAP.

The chain carries TRBV10-3 and TRBJ2-7, with unresolved D. The germline gives CDR1 ENHRY, CDR2 SYGVKD. The V end was cut by 6 bases, the J end by 2 bases, with 14 bases between. The CDR3 runs 14 residues. CDR3 nucleotide sequence: TGTGCCATCAGGGAGCGCCGGGCCACCTACGAGCAGTACTTC. This encodes CAIRERRATYEQYF.

This clonotype was seen more than once but under ten times. The chain is built from TRBV29-1 and TRBJ2-1; 10 bases map to TRBD2. Germline trimming cut 1 base from V and 6 bases from J; bases unmatched to any gene: 9. The CDR3 has 16 residues. Germline V gene lookup returns CDR1 SQVTM and CDR2 ANQGSEA. The CDR3 sequence is CSVEVAGGLLGNEQFF. CDR3 nucleotide sequence: TGCAGCGTTGAAGTAGCGGGGGGTCTTTTGGGCAATGAGCAGTTCTTC.

This clonotype was counted a few times. This chain connects TRBV20-1 to TRBJ2-6; D gene ambiguous. CDR1 and CDR2 from the germline V gene are DFQATT and SNEGSKA (reference sequence). The V end was cut by 1 base, the J end by 0 bases, with 7 bases between. CDR3 length: 15 amino acids. DNA of the CDR3: TGCAGTGCTAGAGTCTTGGGCTCTGGGGCCAACGTCCTGACTTTC. It translates to CSARVLGSGANVLTF.

This chain joins TRBV20-1 and TRBJ1-1; D uncertain. The germline gives CDR1 DFQATT, CDR2 SNEGSKA (reference sequence). The V end was cut by 4 bases, the J end by 6 bases, with 15 bases between. CDR3 length equals 13 residues. Here the CDR3 reads CSAIYYRRPEAFF. The CDR3 bases are TGCAGTGCTATCTATTACCGACGACCTGAAGCTTTCTTT.

V is TRBV12-3 or TRBV12-4 and J is TRBJ1-1; possible D gene TRBD1, 6 bases. The CDR3 loop spans 14 amino acids. Trimming took 7 bases from V and 8 from J, leaving 20 bases between them. The CDR3 DNA reads TGTGCCAGCACCCTCCGGCCGGACAGTATCGAAGCTTTCTTT. Protein product: CASTLRPDSIEAFF.

This clonotype has at least ten counts. V is TRBV7-2 and J is TRBJ2-5, with 7 bases lining up with TRBD1. V was clipped by 7 bases and J by 5 bases; unmatched bases: 10. The CDR3 sequence is 14 residues long. The germline gives CDR1 SGHTA, CDR2 FQGNSA. This CDR3 reads CASKDNRGGETQYF. The CDR3 nucleotides read TGTGCCAGCAAGGATAACAGGGGTGGGGAGACCCAGTACTTC.

The genes are TRBV7-2 and TRBJ2-5, with TRBD2 identical over 7 bases. This CDR3 is built from 16 residues. The J segment lost 11 bases and the V segment lost 3 bases, leaving 18 bases of the junction unmatched. Germline values: CDR1 SGHTA, CDR2 FQGNSA. In nucleotides, the CDR3 is TGTGCCAGCAGCTTGTCAGCGACAACCGGGGGGAATGAGCAGTACTTC. It is translated as CASSLSATTGGNEQYF.

The V call is TRBV11-2, the J call TRBJ2-2; either TRBD1 or TRBD2 may fit D (5 bases each). V gave up 1 base and J gave up 4 bases, with 13 bases separating them. Per the germline V gene, CDR1 is SGHAT and CDR2 is FQNNGV. The CDR3 length is 16 residues. The CDR3 DNA sequence: TGTGCCAGCAGCTTAGTTCTAGGGACCTCCACCGGGGAGCTGTTTTTT. This encodes CASSLVLGTSTGELFF.

The chain recombines TRBV14 with TRBJ2-5, with TRBD1 matching over 7 bases. This CDR3 has 15 amino acids. Looked up from germline, CDR1 is SGHDN and CDR2 is FVKESK. The J segment lost 11 bases and the V segment lost 3 bases, leaving 15 bases of the junction unmatched. CDR3 DNA: TGTGCCAGCAGCCACTACCAGGGGGTGACGGGTGAGCAGTACTTC. Translated: CASSHYQGVTGEQYF.

V gene TRBV7-2 combines with J gene TRBJ2-4, with unresolved D. Germline V CDR1 and CDR2: SGHTA, FQGNSA. The CDR3 totals 13 residues. Trimming removed 5 bases at V and 4 bases at J, with 9 bases between. The CDR3 protein is CASSPNGKNIQYF. CDR3 coding DNA: TGTGCCAGCAGCCCAAACGGAAAAAACATTCAGTACTTC.

This clonotype was seen more than once but under ten times. The chain links TRBV20-1 to TRBJ2-7; unclear D gene. V dropped 1 base and J dropped 2 bases, with 15 bases sitting between them. The CDR3 is 15 amino acids. The germline gives CDR1 DFQATT, CDR2 SNEGSKA (reference sequence). This chain's CDR3 is CSARGVKQSAYEQYF. For the CDR3, the DNA is TGCAGTGCTAGAGGTGTGAAACAGTCAGCCTACGAGCAGTACTTC.

V gene TRBV24-1 combines with J gene TRBJ2-3; D might be TRBD2 (5 bases). Per germline, CDR1 KGHDR and CDR2 SFDVKD. There are 15 residues in the CDR3. V lost 4 bases and J lost 8, with 18 bases in between. The CDR3 DNA reads as TGTGCCACCAGTGACTCCCGGGTCTCCCGGGGTACGCAGTATTTT. It yields the protein CATSDSRVSRGTQYF.

V gene TRBV6-2 or TRBV6-3 combines with J gene TRBJ2-5, with D possibly called TRBD1 or TRBD2 (5 bases each). CDR1 is MNHEY, CDR2 SVGEGT, per germline. V lost 4 bases and J 2 bases, leaving 11 bases between the germline ends. CDR3 length equals 14 residues. Written as DNA, the CDR3 is TGTGCCAGCAGTTGGGGACGGATTCAAGAGACCCAGTACTTC. As protein: CASSWGRIQETQYF.

The chain recombines TRBV15 with TRBJ1-1; D gene uncertain. Germline V gene lookup returns CDR1 LNHNV and CDR2 YYDKDF (reference sequence). V lost 1 base to trimming and J lost 2 bases, with 5 bases between them. The CDR3 runs to 13 residues. CDR3 loop: CATSRVENTEAFF. As DNA, the CDR3 is TGTGCCACCAGCAGAGTTGAAAACACTGAAGCTTTCTTT.